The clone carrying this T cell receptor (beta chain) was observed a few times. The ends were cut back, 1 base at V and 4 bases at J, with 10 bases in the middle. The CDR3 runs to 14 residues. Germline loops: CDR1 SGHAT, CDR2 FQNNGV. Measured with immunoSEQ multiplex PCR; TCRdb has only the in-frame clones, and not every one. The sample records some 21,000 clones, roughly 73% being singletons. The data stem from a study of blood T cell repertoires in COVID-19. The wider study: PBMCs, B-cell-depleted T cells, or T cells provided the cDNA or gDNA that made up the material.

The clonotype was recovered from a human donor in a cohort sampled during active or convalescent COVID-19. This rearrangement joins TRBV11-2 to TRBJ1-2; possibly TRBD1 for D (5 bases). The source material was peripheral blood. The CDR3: CASSLAGKAYGYTF. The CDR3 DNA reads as TGTGCCAGCAGCTTAGCAGGGAAGGCCTATGGCTACACCTTC.